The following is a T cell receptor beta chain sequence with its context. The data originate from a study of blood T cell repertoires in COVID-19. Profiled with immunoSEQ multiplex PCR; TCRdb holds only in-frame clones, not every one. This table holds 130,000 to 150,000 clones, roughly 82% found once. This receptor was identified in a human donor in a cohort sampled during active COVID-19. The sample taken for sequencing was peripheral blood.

The CDR3 nucleotides are TGTGCCTGGGGAAGGGCCGACCAGGGGACCCAGTACTTC. This codes for CAWGRADQGTQYF. The chain uses TRBV30 and TRBJ2-5; D is perhaps TRBD1 (5 bases). The germline V gene encodes CDR1 GTSNPN and CDR2 SVGIG (reference sequence). The CDR3 loop spans 13 amino acids. Deletions cut 5 bases from V and 7 bases from J, with 17 bases between.